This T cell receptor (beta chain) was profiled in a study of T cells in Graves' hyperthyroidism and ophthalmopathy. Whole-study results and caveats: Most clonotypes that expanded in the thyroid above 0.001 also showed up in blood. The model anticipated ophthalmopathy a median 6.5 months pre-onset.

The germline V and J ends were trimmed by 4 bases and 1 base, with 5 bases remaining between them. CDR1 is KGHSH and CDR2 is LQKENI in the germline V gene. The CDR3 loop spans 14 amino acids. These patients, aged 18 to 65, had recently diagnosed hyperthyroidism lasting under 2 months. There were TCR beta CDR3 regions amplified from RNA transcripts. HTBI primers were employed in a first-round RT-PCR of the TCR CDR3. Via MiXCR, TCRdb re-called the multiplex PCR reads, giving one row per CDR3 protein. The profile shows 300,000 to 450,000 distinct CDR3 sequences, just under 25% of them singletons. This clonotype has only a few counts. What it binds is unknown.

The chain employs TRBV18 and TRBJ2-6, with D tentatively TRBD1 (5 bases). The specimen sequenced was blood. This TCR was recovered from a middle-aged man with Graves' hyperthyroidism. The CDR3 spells CASSQGSGANVLTF. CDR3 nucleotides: TGTGCCAGCTCACAGGGGTCTGGGGCCAACGTCCTGACTTTC. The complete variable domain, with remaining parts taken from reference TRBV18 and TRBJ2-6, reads NAGVMQNPRHLVRRRGQEARLRCSPMKGHSHVYWYRQLPEEGLKFMVYLQKENIIDESGMPKERFSAEFPKEGPSILRIQQVVRGDSAAYFCASSQGSGANVLTFGAGSRLTVL.